The clone carrying this T cell receptor beta chain occurred many times. Its antigen is undetermined. The data derive from a study of T cells after yellow fever vaccination. Study-wide results and caveats: Reappearance after the booster was seen for most primary-vaccination clones, at more than 95% CD4 and roughly 90% CD8. Compared with primary, the secondary response was weaker and peaked at day 5, not 15. Clonotypes shared by both compartments, CD4 and CD8, made up a small share.

The CDR3 is made up of 16 amino acids. J lost 7 bases, V lost 1 base, and 3 bases had no gene match. From germline, CDR1 is SGHAT and CDR2 FQNNGV. TCR cDNA, made by 5'RACE template switching, carried an added universal primer site and UMIs. TCRdb ran MiXCR on the 5' RACE reads and lists one entry per CDR3 protein. The table lists some 160,000 distinct CDR3 sequences, 5.5% to 7.5% of them singletons. This chain uses TRBV11-2 with TRBJ2-3, with 15 bases matching TRBD2. The sequence was collected from a man between 18 and 29 years old who received the YFV17D yellow fever vaccine. Sequenced material: CD4+ T cells sorted from PBMCs, taken 5 days after the first yellow fever vaccination. The CDR3 spells CASSLGGTSGGNTQYF. In DNA form, the CDR3 reads TGTGCCAGCAGCTTAGGGGGGACTAGCGGGGGGAATACGCAGTATTTT.